Listed here is a single TCR beta chain. This specimen belongs to a study of blood T cell repertoires in COVID-19. Overall study: Material from acute and convalescent COVID-19 was sourced from the United States, Italy and Spain. T cells, B-cell-depleted T cells, or PBMCs supplied cDNA or gDNA.

This CDR3 is built from 13 residues. Germline CDR1 reads SEHNR; CDR2 reads FQNEAQ (reference sequence). Source study methods: Amplifying reference gene primers gave estimates of nucleated cell counts. Here immunoSEQ multiplex PCR was the method, and the copy in TCRdb shows in-frame clones only, minus some. From that table come the V and J calls and clone size; the DNA was used to work out D and trimming. This sample yields around 150,000 clones, of which around four fifths are seen a single time; about 6.1% belongs to the top ten. Cohort allocation depended upon clinical history that participants reported.

The chain links TRBV7-9 to TRBJ1-4, with 7 bases that match TRBD1. This receptor was taken from a woman between 40 and 50 years old who had recovered from COVID-19. Material: PBMCs or T cells enriched from blood (not recorded which). CDR3 nucleotides: TGTGCAACCTCGGGCAGGGGGGATGAAAAACTGTTTTTT. Its translation is CATSGRGDEKLFF.